This TCR beta chain was obtained from a study of T cells in Graves' hyperthyroidism and ophthalmopathy. Germline values: CDR1 SGHKS, CDR2 YYEKEE (reference sequence). Trimming shortened V by 1 base and J by 4 bases, and 11 bases separated the two germline ends. The CDR3 has 14 residues. Pregnant or lactating patients were excluded, as were those with uncontrolled infection or other autoimmune disease. A few counts support this clonotype. It was RNA transcripts that yielded the amplified TCR beta CDR3 regions. First-round RT-PCR with HTBI primers amplified the TCR CDR3 region. TCRdb fed the multiplex PCR reads into MiXCR, producing one record per CDR3 protein. The sample includes over 700,000 distinct CDR3 sequences, about 19% seen only once; the top ten take over 15%.

Source material: blood. The sequence was obtained from a woman in her fifties or sixties with Graves' hyperthyroidism that later progressed to Graves' ophthalmopathy. V and J are TRBV5-5 and TRBJ1-1, with a weak D call TRBD1 (5 bases). The CDR3: CASSLRVGGTEAFF. CDR3 in DNA: TGTGCCAGCAGCTTGAGGGTGGGGGGCACTGAAGCTTTCTTT.